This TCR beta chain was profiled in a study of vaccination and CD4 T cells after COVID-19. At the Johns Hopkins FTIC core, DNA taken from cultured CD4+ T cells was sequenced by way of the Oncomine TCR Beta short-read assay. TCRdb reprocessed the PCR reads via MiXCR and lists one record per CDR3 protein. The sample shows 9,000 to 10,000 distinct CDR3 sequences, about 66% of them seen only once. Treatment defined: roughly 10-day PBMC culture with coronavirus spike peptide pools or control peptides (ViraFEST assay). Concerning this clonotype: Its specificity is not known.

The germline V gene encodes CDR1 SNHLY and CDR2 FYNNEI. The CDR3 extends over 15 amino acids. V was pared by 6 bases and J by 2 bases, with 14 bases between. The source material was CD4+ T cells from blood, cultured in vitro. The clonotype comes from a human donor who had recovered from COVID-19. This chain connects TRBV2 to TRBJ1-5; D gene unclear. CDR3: CASREVYWGNQPQHF. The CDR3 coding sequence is TGTGCCAGCAGGGAGGTATACTGGGGCAATCAGCCCCAGCATTTT.